This T cell receptor beta chain was sequenced for a study of blood T cell repertoires in COVID-19. Study as a whole: The United States, Italy and Spain supplied acute and convalescent COVID-19 samples. Sample material is recorded as cDNA or gDNA derived from T cells, B-cell-depleted T cells, or PBMCs.

The germline V and J ends were trimmed by 5 bases and 8 bases, with 21 bases remaining between them. The CDR3 loop spans 16 amino acids. Germline V gives CDR1 LNHNV, CDR2 YYDKDF (reference sequence). The authors' processing: Amplification with reference gene primers provided the estimates of nucleated cell counts. Assay used: immunoSEQ multiplex PCR; TCRdb lists only in-frame clones, some missing. The V and J calls and clone size were taken over from that table, and D and trimming were inferred from the DNA. Here the sample spans some 45,000 clones, about 80% being singletons. The material sequenced was peripheral blood. The J gene is TRBJ1-4, the V gene TRBV15; a possible D gene is TRBD1 (5 bases). The sequence came from a man in his sixties or seventies with acute or convalescent COVID-19. CDR3 region: CATSGREGPKGEKLFF. The CDR3 region has the DNA TGTGCCACCAGCGGGAGGGAGGGGCCTAAGGGAGAAAAACTGTTTTTT. Looking up the rest from reference TRBV15 and TRBJ1-4 gives the full variable domain: DAMVIQNPRYQVTQFGKPVTLSCSQTLNHNVMYWYQQKSSQAPKLLFHYYDKDFNNEADTPDNFQSRRPNTSFCFLDIRSPGLGDTAMYLCATSGREGPKGEKLFFGSGTQLSVL.